This T cell receptor (beta chain) was recorded in a study of blood T cell repertoires in COVID-19. The overall study: In each case, the material was cDNA or gDNA derived from T cells, B-cell-depleted T cells, or PBMCs.

With V trimmed by 3 bases and J by 6 bases, 14 bases remained unmatched. Germline V gene lookup returns CDR1 LGHNT and CDR2 FRNRAP. The CDR3 is made up of 17 amino acids. During active infection, Seattle patients enrolled and were then monitored through disease. Authors' methods: Amplification with reference gene primers provided the estimates of nucleated cell counts. The data were produced by immunoSEQ multiplex PCR, yet TCRdb's version contains in-frame clones alone and is incomplete. V and J calls and clone size follow that table, whereas D and trimming were derived from the DNA. The sample gives about 260,000 clones, around 92% of which show up once; approximately 2.6% is in the top ten.

The sample was peripheral blood. The V call is TRBV12-5, the J call TRBJ2-1, with 7 bases lining up with TRBD1. The receptor was derived from a person between 18 and 35 years old with COVID-19, enrolled during active disease. The CDR3 spells CASGFTLQGRNLNEQFF. In DNA form, the CDR3 reads TGTGCTAGTGGTTTTACCCTACAGGGGCGAAATCTCAATGAGCAGTTCTTC.